This T cell receptor (beta chain) was recovered during a study of monozygotic twins with inflammatory bowel disease. A template switching step added UMIs, each with a 6-nucleotide sample barcode. TCRdb reprocessed the 5' RACE reads, keeping one entry per CDR3 protein, no DNA. The sample includes about 330,000 distinct CDR3 sequences. This CDR3 comprises 16 residues. CDR1 and CDR2 (germline): LNHNV, YYDKDF (reference sequence). Per donor there was one draw, yielding a blood sample of 2.5 ml. After skipping T cell sorting, the authors isolated total RNA from whole blood. This receptor was identified in a human donor with ulcerative colitis or Crohn's disease, or a healthy co-twin of an affected twin (not recorded which). The material sequenced was blood. The chain recombines TRBV15 with TRBJ2-7; TCRdb lists TRBD2, though no DNA is available to test this call. The CDR3 loop reads CATSRQHSGPIDEQYF.